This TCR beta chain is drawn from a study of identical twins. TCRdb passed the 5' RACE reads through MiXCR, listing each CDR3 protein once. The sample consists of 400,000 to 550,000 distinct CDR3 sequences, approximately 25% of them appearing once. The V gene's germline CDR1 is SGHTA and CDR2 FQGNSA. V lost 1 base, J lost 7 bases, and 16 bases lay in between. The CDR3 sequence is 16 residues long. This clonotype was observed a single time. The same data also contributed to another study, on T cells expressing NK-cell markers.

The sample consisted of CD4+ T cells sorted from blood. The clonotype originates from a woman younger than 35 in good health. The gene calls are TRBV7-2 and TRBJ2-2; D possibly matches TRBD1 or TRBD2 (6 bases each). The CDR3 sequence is CASSLVGGLTVGELFF. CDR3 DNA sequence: TGTGCCAGCAGCTTAGTAGGGGGGCTAACGGTCGGGGAGCTGTTTTTT.